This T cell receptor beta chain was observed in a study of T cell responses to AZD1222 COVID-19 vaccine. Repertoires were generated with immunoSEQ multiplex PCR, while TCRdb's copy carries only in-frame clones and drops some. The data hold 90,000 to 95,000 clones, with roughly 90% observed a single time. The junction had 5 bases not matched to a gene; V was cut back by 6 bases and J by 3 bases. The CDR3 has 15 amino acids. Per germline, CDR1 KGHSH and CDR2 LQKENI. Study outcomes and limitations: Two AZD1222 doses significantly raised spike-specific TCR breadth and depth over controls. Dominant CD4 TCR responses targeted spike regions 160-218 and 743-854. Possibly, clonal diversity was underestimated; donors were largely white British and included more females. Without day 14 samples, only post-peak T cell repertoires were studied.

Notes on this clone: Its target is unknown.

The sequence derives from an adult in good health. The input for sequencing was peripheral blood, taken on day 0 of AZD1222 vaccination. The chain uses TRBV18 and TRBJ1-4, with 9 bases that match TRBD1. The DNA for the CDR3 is TGTGCCAGCTCGGCGGGGACAGGGCCTAATGAAAAACTGTTTTTT. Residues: CASSAGTGPNEKLFF.